Each of the 30 T cell receptor beta chains below was sequenced from the same sample in a study of blood T cell repertoires in COVID-19. Repertoires were generated with immunoSEQ multiplex PCR, while TCRdb's copy carries only in-frame clones and drops some. The sample carries about 100,000 clones, more than 75% recorded once. Material for sequencing was peripheral blood. The origin of the receptors is a young man in a cohort sampled during active COVID-19.

This clone has only a few counts. J is TRBJ2-1 and V is TRBV10-3, with a tentative D call TRBD2 (5 bases). The V end lost 7 bases, the J end lost 5 bases, and 21 bases lay between the germline ends. Per the germline V gene, CDR1 is ENHRY and CDR2 is SYGVKD. This CDR3 comprises 16 residues. CDR3 bases: TGTGCCATCACTGACGCTAGCTCTCCTACCAACAATGAGCAGTTCTTC. Its protein product is CAITDASSPTNNEQFF.

V is TRBV2 and J is TRBJ1-5; no reliable D call. Germline CDR1 is SNHLY and CDR2 is FYNNEI. CDR3 length: 16 residues. The ends were cut back, 4 bases at V and 2 bases at J, with 15 bases in the middle. The CDR3 here is CASSVGRAGGNQPQHF. CDR3 coding DNA: TGTGCCAGCAGTGTCGGCCGGGCGGGTGGCAATCAGCCCCAGCATTTT.

CDR3 sequence reads: CASSYSSQYEQYF. In DNA, the CDR3 is TGTGCCAGCAGTTACTCTTCCCAGTACGAGCAGTACTTC. The chain employs TRBV6-6 and TRBJ2-7; D uncertain. V lost 0 bases and J 4 bases, leaving 7 bases between the germline ends. Germline assignment: CDR1 MNHNY and CDR2 SVGAGI (reference sequence). The CDR3 loop spans 13 amino acids.

This CDR3 is CASRPTMKGVGNTEAFF. DNA for the CDR3: TGTGCCAGCAGGCCAACTATGAAAGGGGTCGGGAACACTGAAGCTTTCTTT. The chain couples TRBV5-8 to TRBJ1-1; perhaps TRBD1 as D (5 bases). Per germline, CDR1 SGHTS and CDR2 YDEGEE. Trimming removed 5 bases from V and 1 base from J, with 21 bases in between. CDR3 length: 17 residues.

The rearrangement links TRBV30 to TRBJ2-7; a possible D gene is TRBD1 (6 bases). V dropped 0 bases and J dropped 1 base, with 7 bases sitting between them. The CDR3 is made up of 13 amino acids. The germline V gene has CDR1 GTSNPN and CDR2 SVGIG (reference sequence). The chain's CDR3 is CAWSVGHSYEQYF. CDR3 nucleotide sequence: TGTGCCTGGAGTGTGGGACATTCCTACGAGCAGTACTTC.

V usage is TRBV6-5 and J usage is TRBJ1-5, with 11 bases aligning to TRBD1. This CDR3 comprises 14 residues. The V segment lost 7 bases and the J segment 3 bases; nucleotides outside the gene matches: 2. The germline V gene encodes CDR1 MNHEY and CDR2 SVGAGI. The CDR3 sequence: CASTGQGDNQPQHF. The DNA for the CDR3 is TGTGCCAGCACGGGACAGGGGGACAATCAGCCCCAGCATTTT.

The gene calls are TRBV5-1 and TRBJ1-5; a weak D match, TRBD1 (6 bases). The V gene lost 1 base and the J gene lost 7 bases, with 15 bases spanning the gap. CDR3 length: 15 amino acids. CDR1 and CDR2 from the germline V gene are SGHRS and YFSETQ. This CDR3 is CASSLYGGGGQPQHF. CDR3 sequence (DNA): TGCGCCAGCAGCTTGTATGGGGGGGGCGGGCAGCCCCAGCATTTT.

The rearrangement uses TRBV7-2 and TRBJ2-5; 11 bases are a match to TRBD2. The CDR3 runs to 14 residues. The germline V gene has CDR1 SGHTA and CDR2 FQGNSA. J was trimmed by 5 bases and V by 1 base; bases with no gene match: 0. The CDR3 here is CASSLGLAGETQYF. In nucleotides, the CDR3 is TGTGCCAGCAGCTTAGGACTAGCGGGGGAGACCCAGTACTTC.

This chain joins TRBV6-5 and TRBJ1-2, with a weak D call TRBD1 (6 bases). Germline CDR1 is MNHEY and CDR2 is SVGAGI. V lost 5 bases, J lost 7 bases, and 17 bases lay in between. This CDR3 spans 14 amino acids. DNA of the CDR3: TGTGCCAGCAGTCGAGACGGGACATCGCGTGGCTACACCTTC. The encoded protein is CASSRDGTSRGYTF.

The V call is TRBV28, the J call TRBJ2-1; D possibly corresponds to TRBD2 (6 bases). The CDR3 has 15 residues. The V and J ends lost 2 bases and 4 bases respectively, with 12 bases between them. Germline CDR1 MDHEN, CDR2 SYDVKM. The CDR3: CASSLLPAGYNEQFF. As DNA, the CDR3 is TGTGCCAGCAGTTTACTTCCTGCGGGGTACAATGAGCAGTTCTTC.

The rearrangement joins TRBV5-1 to TRBJ2-2, with a tentative D call TRBD1 (5 bases). Per the germline V gene, CDR1 is SGHRS and CDR2 is YFSETQ. The V end was cut by 2 bases, the J end by 0 bases, with 11 bases between. CDR3 length: 16 residues. The CDR3 spells CASSFLTDSNTGELFF. In DNA form, the CDR3 reads TGCGCCAGCAGCTTTCTGACAGACTCGAACACCGGGGAGCTGTTTTTT.

J is TRBJ1-5 and V is TRBV6-1, with 8 bases that match TRBD1. V gave up 6 bases and J gave up 6 bases; unmatched junction bases: 13. This CDR3 has 16 residues. The germline gives CDR1 MNHNS, CDR2 SASEGT. The CDR3 sequence is CASREYDRGISQPQHF. CDR3 sequence (DNA): TGTGCCAGCAGAGAATACGACAGGGGAATTAGTCAGCCCCAGCATTTT.

The rearrangement uses TRBV7-2 and TRBJ2-4, with 9 positions matching TRBD1. CDR3 length: 13 amino acids. Germline lookup yields CDR1 SGHTA and CDR2 FQGNSA. V lost 4 bases and J lost 6; bases outside the gene matches: 1. The CDR3 loop reads CASSSGQGNIQYF. CDR3 coding DNA: TGTGCCAGCAGCTCGGGACAGGGAAACATTCAGTACTTC.

The rearrangement links TRBV2 to TRBJ1-1; TRBD1 agrees at 7 bases. CDR1 is SNHLY, CDR2 FYNNEI, per germline. V was pared by 10 bases and J by 4 bases, with 12 bases of the junction left unmatched. This CDR3 has 14 residues. The CDR3 DNA is TGTGCCACCTCGACAGGGTTGGGGAGCACTGAAGCTTTCTTT. Its protein is CATSTGLGSTEAFF. The full variable domain, rest sourced from reference TRBV2 and TRBJ1-1, is EPEVTQTPSHQVTQMGQEVILRCVPISNHLYFYWYRQILGQKVEFLVSFYNNEISEKSEIFDDQFSVERPDGSNFTLKIRSTKLEDSAMYFCATSTGLGSTEAFFGQGTRLTVV.

The genes are TRBV9 and TRBJ2-5, with 15 bases identical to TRBD2. This CDR3 has 18 residues. CDR1 is SGDLS and CDR2 is YYNGEE in the germline V gene. V trimming: 3 bases; J trimming: 1 base; junction bases outside the gene matches: 7. The CDR3 nucleotides read TGTGCCAGCAGCGCAGGGACTAGCGGGGGGAGTCCCCAAGAGACCCAGTACTTC. Amino acid sequence: CASSAGTSGGSPQETQYF.

This chain joins TRBV10-1 and TRBJ2-7; 8 bases fit TRBD1. CDR1 and CDR2 (germline): WNHNN, SYGVQD (reference sequence). V dropped 3 bases and J dropped 5; count of bases not matched to a gene: 9. This CDR3 comprises 15 residues. The chain's CDR3 is CASSEFGQGKDEQYF. CDR3 DNA: TGCGCCAGCAGTGAATTCGGACAGGGAAAGGACGAGCAGTACTTC.

This sequence joins TRBV10-3 and TRBJ2-7, with D perhaps TRBD2 (5 bases). The CDR3 sequence is 12 residues long. Trimming cost V 6 bases and J 0 bases, with 6 bases left between them. CDR1 and CDR2 from the germline V gene are ENHRY and SYGVKD. DNA for the CDR3: TGTGCCATCAGGGGGAGCTCCTACGAGCAGTACTTC. This sequence encodes CAIRGSSYEQYF.

This clone was counted a few times. This rearrangement joins TRBV7-8 to TRBJ2-7; D is uncertain. Trimming took 1 base from V and 2 from J, leaving 3 bases between them. CDR3 length: 12 amino acids. Germline lookup yields CDR1 SGHVS and CDR2 FQNEAQ. The CDR3, as DNA: TGTGCCAGCAGCTTAGTCACCTACGAGCAGTACTTC. As protein: CASSLVTYEQYF.

This clone showed up just once. The genes are TRBV9 and TRBJ1-4; possible D gene TRBD1, 6 bases. CDR1 and CDR2 from the germline V gene are SGDLS and YYNGEE. Trimming cost V 0 bases and J 7 bases, with 13 bases left between them. The CDR3 runs to 15 residues. Here the CDR3 DNA reads TGTGCCAGCAGCGTAGCCGGGACACCGATTGAAAAACTGTTTTTT. Its protein is CASSVAGTPIEKLFF. The whole variable domain, filled in from reference TRBV9 and TRBJ1-4, reads DSGVTQTPKHLITATGQRVTLRCSPRSGDLSVYWYQQSLDQGLQFLIQYYNGEERAKGNILERFSAQQFPDLHSELNLSSLELGDSALYFCASSVAGTPIEKLFFGSGTQLSVL.

The chain links TRBV23-1 to TRBJ2-3; tentatively, D is TRBD2 (5 bases). TRBV23-1 qualifies as an ORF whose function is uncertain. The CDR3 is made up of 13 amino acids. V dropped 8 bases and J dropped 1 base, with 10 bases sitting between them. The chain's CDR3 is CASGRGRTDTQYF. The CDR3 bases are TGCGCCAGCGGCCGGGGTCGCACAGATACGCAGTATTTT.

The genes are TRBV5-4 and TRBJ2-1, with D unclear. This CDR3 spans 11 amino acids. V lost 0 bases to trimming and J lost 10 bases, with 5 bases between them. From germline, CDR1 is SGHNT and CDR2 YYREEE (reference sequence). CDR3 DNA: TGTGCCAGCAGCTTGGACTCCGAGCAGTTCTTC. Residues: CASSLDSEQFF.

This chain joins TRBV30 and TRBJ2-7; D is uncertain. Germline-derived CDR1 and CDR2 are GTSNPN and SVGIG (reference sequence). V was pared by 2 bases and J by 1 base, with 3 bases between. The CDR3 consists of 11 residues. In DNA, the CDR3 is TGTGCCTGGAGTACTTCCTACGAGCAGTACTTC. Translated, it gives CAWSTSYEQYF.

The chain combines TRBV28 with TRBJ2-6, with 10 bases lining up with TRBD1. The V segment lost 3 bases and the J segment 0 bases; nucleotides outside the gene matches: 5. Germline V gene lookup returns CDR1 MDHEN and CDR2 SYDVKM. CDR3 length equals 18 residues. In nucleotides, the CDR3 is TGTGCCAGCAGTTTCGACAGGGGGCCGCACTCTGGGGCCAACGTCCTGACTTTC. Protein sequence: CASSFDRGPHSGANVLTF. Looking up the rest from reference TRBV28 and TRBJ2-6 gives the full variable domain: DVKVTQSSRYLVKRTGEKVFLECVQDMDHENMFWYRQDPGLGLRLIYFSYDVKMKEKGDIPEGYSVSREKKERFSLILESASTNQTSMYLCASSFDRGPHSGANVLTFGAGSRLTVL.

The sample holds a few counts of this clone. The chain couples TRBV9 to TRBJ1-5; possible D gene TRBD1, 5 bases. From germline, CDR1 is SGDLS and CDR2 YYNGEE. V shed 4 bases and J shed 1 base, with 15 bases lying between them. This CDR3 is built from 16 residues. The CDR3 nucleotides read TGTGCCAGCAGCCCGCAGGGCCCAGGGAGCAATCAGCCCCAGCATTTT. Translation gives CASSPQGPGSNQPQHF.

This clone was counted once. V usage is TRBV9 and J usage is TRBJ2-7; D is possibly TRBD2 (6 bases). The CDR3 length is 14 residues. V was shortened by 3 bases and J by 2 bases, with 12 bases between the two germline ends. Per germline, CDR1 SGDLS and CDR2 YYNGEE. DNA of the CDR3: TGTGCCAGCAGCGGGGGGGACGGTACCTACGAGCAGTACTTC. Protein: CASSGGDGTYEQYF. The entire variable domain, with the rest obtained from reference TRBV9 and TRBJ2-7, is as follows: DSGVTQTPKHLITATGQRVTLRCSPRSGDLSVYWYQQSLDQGLQFLIQYYNGEERAKGNILERFSAQQFPDLHSELNLSSLELGDSALYFCASSGGDGTYEQYFGPGTRLTVT.

The chain carries TRBV19 and TRBJ2-2; possible D gene TRBD1, 6 bases. CDR3 length: 15 residues. V dropped 7 bases and J dropped 3 bases, with 15 bases sitting between them. Germline assignment: CDR1 LNHDA and CDR2 SQIVND (reference sequence). The CDR3, as DNA: TGTGCCAGTATTGCCGACAGGCTGGACACCGGGGAGCTGTTTTTT. This encodes CASIADRLDTGELFF. Variable domain in full (rest from reference TRBV19 and TRBJ2-2): DGGITQSPKYLFRKEGQNVTLSCEQNLNHDAMYWYRQDPGQGLRLIYYSQIVNDFQKGDIAEGYSVSREKKESFPLTVTSAQKNPTAFYLCASIADRLDTGELFFGEGSRLTVL.

The chain employs TRBV7-2 and TRBJ1-6; no clear D. V lost 3 bases to trimming and J lost 9 bases, with 6 bases between them. From germline, CDR1 is SGHTA and CDR2 FQGNSA. This CDR3 is built from 12 residues. CDR3 protein: CASSFEGSPLHF. The DNA of the CDR3 is TGTGCCAGCAGCTTCGAGGGTTCACCCCTCCACTTT.

This clone was observed a single time. The chain recombines TRBV2 with TRBJ2-7, with 11 positions matching TRBD2. Germline V gives CDR1 SNHLY, CDR2 FYNNEI. The trim removed 5 bases at V and 1 base at J, leaving 7 bases unmatched. The CDR3 is 16 amino acids. Written as DNA, the CDR3 is TGTGCCAGCAGTAACCCGGGACTAGCGGTATCCTACGAGCAGTACTTC. Translation gives CASSNPGLAVSYEQYF. Based on the CDR3 plus reference TRBV2 and TRBJ2-7, the full variable domain is EPEVTQTPSHQVTQMGQEVILRCVPISNHLYFYWYRQILGQKVEFLVSFYNNEISEKSEIFDDQFSVERPDGSNFTLKIRSTKLEDSAMYFCASSNPGLAVSYEQYFGPGTRLTVT.

The chain employs TRBV16 and TRBJ1-1, with 9 nucleotides matching TRBD1. The CDR3 extends over 16 amino acids. The germline CDR1 and CDR2 sequences are KGHSY and FQNENV. V was clipped by 1 base and J by 5 bases; unmatched bases: 8. The CDR3 is CASSQYVTGGSTEAFF. The CDR3 DNA reads TGTGCCAGCAGCCAATACGTGACAGGGGGAAGTACTGAAGCTTTCTTT.

V gene TRBV19 combines with J gene TRBJ2-5, with D perhaps matching TRBD1 (5 bases). The germline CDR1 and CDR2 sequences are LNHDA and SQIVND (reference sequence). V lost 1 base and J lost 0, with 6 bases in between. The CDR3 length is 14 residues. Written as DNA, the CDR3 is TGTGCCAGTAGTATAGGACAGTACCAAGAGACCCAGTACTTC. Translating gives CASSIGQYQETQYF.